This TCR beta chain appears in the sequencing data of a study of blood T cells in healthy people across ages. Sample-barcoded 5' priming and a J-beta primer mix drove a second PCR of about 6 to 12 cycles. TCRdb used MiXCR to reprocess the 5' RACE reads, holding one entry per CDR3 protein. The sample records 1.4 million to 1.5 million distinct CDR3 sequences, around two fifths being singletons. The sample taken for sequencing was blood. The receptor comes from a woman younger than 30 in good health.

CDR3 nucleotide sequence: TGTGCCAGCAGCCCAACCACCGGGAGAGCGAACACCGGGGAGCTGTTTTTT. Its protein is CASSPTTGRANTGELFF. J is TRBJ2-2 and V is TRBV5-5, with D possibly TRBD2 on 6 matching bases. CDR1 and CDR2 (germline): SGHKS, YYEKEE (reference sequence). The CDR3 consists of 17 residues. V lost 4 bases, J lost 0 bases, and 16 bases lay in between.